The entry that follows covers one T cell receptor (beta chain) sequence. Authors' processing steps: By means of reference gene primer amplification, nucleated cell counts were estimated. Profiling relied on immunoSEQ multiplex PCR, and the TCRdb table lists in-frame clones only, not all of them. D and trimming were read from the DNA, whereas the V and J calls and clone size are those reported in that table. The sample consists of approximately 300,000 clones, approximately 88% of them appearing once. The data stem from a study of blood T cell repertoires in COVID-19. Study in general: Samples came from the United States, Italy and Spain, spanning acute and convalescent COVID-19. The cDNA or gDNA used as material had been derived from T cells, B-cell-depleted T cells, or PBMCs.

This CDR3 has 16 amino acids. The junction had 6 bases not matched to a gene; V was cut back by 1 base and J by 3 bases. CDR1 is SGHTA, CDR2 FQGNSA, per germline. The sequence was collected from a woman aged 45 to 65 with active or convalescent COVID-19. V gene TRBV7-2 combines with J gene TRBJ1-2; 9 bases align to TRBD1. The material sequenced was peripheral blood. DNA for the CDR3: TGTGCCAGCAGCTTAGACGGGACAGGGACTTACTATGGCTACACCTTC. This codes for CASSLDGTGTYYGYTF.